This TCR beta chain derives from a study of molecular identifiers for immune sequencing clone quantification. For the study at large: In replicates, RNA from approximately 20,000 or 100,000 naive CD8 cells was divided five ways and four parts were sequenced. Notes on the study in general: Clones that exceeded 20 RNA copies held over 98% of effector molecules, yet under 1% in naive cells.

Many counts were recorded for this clonotype. Its matching antigen is unknown. TCRdb recomputed calls from the PCR reads with MiXCR, one row per CDR3 protein. The sample includes roughly 40,000 distinct CDR3 sequences, around 18% of them seen just once. This TCR was sampled from a human donor in good health. Some libraries in this study had Jurkat cell RNA spiked in. Sample: naive CD8+ T cells from blood, with Jurkat cell RNA spiked in. Subset described: FACS-sorted CD8+CD4-CCR7+CD45RA+ naive T cells.

The CDR3 DNA reads as TGTGCCAGTAGTAGCGGCAATGAGCAGTTCTTC. It encodes CASSSGNEQFF. V and J are TRBV19 and TRBJ2-1; no definite D call. Trimming pared 4 bases from V and 6 bases from J, leaving 4 bases between. Per germline, CDR1 LNHDA and CDR2 SQIVND (reference sequence). This CDR3 spans 11 amino acids.